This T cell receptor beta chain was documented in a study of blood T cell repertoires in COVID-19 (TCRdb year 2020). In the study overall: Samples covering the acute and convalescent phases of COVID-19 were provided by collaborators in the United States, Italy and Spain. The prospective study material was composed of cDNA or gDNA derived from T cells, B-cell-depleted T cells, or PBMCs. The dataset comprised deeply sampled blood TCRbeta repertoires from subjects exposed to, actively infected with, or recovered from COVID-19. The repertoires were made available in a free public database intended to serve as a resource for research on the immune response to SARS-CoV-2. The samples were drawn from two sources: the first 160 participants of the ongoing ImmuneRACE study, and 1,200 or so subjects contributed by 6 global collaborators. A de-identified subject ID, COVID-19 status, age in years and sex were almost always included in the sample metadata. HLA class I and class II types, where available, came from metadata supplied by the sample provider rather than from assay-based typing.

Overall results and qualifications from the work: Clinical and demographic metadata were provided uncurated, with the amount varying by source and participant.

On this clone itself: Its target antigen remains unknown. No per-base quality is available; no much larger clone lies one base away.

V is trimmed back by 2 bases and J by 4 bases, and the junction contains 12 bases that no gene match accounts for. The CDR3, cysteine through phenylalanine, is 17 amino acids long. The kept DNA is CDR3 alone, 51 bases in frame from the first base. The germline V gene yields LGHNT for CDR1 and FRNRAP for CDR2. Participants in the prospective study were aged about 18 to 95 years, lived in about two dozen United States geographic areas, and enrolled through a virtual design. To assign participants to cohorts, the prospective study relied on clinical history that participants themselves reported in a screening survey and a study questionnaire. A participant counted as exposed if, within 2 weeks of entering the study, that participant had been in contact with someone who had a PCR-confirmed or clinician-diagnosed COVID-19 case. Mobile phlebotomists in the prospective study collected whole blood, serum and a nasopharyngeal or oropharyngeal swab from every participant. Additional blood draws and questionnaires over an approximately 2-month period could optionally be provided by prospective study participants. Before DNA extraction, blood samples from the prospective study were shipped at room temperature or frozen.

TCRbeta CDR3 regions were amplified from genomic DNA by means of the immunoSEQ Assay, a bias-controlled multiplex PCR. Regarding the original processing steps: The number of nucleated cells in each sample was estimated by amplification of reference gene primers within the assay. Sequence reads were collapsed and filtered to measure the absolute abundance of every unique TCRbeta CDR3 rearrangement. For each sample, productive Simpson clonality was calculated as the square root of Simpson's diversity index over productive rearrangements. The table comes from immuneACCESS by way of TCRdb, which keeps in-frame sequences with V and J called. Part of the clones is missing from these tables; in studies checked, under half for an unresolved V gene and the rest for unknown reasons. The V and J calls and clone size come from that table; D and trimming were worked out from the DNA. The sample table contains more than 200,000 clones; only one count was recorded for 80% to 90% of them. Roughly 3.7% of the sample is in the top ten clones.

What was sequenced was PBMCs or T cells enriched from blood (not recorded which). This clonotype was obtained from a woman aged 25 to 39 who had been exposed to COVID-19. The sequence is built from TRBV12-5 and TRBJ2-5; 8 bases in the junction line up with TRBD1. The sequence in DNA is TGTGCTAGTGGTTTGTCCAGGACAGGGCGTATACCAGAGACCCAGTACTTC. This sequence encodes CASGLSRTGRIPETQYF.